The present entry profiles one TCR beta chain with its context. The data were obtained in a study of blood T cell repertoires in COVID-19. Study overall: COVID-19 samples from acute and convalescent phases originated in the United States, Italy and Spain.

CDR1 is SGHAT and CDR2 is FQNNGV in the germline V gene. The CDR3 is 16 residues long. Trimming took 1 base from V and 1 from J; bases not matched to a gene: 6. In the authors' workflow: Amplified reference gene primers provided the basis for estimating nucleated cell counts. Clones were read by immunoSEQ multiplex PCR, and TCRdb kept only the in-frame ones, dropping some. The V and J calls and clone size are taken from that table; D and trimming were inferred from the DNA. Found here are about 190,000 clones, about 86% of them singletons; the top ten hold roughly 2.9%. This rearrangement joins TRBV11-2 to TRBJ1-1; 7 positions match TRBD1. The sequencing input was peripheral blood. The receptor was isolated from a woman younger than 45 with active or convalescent COVID-19. The CDR3 protein is CASSLVRGRGNTEAFF. The CDR3 bases are TGTGCCAGCAGCTTAGTTAGGGGGCGGGGGAACACTGAAGCTTTCTTT.